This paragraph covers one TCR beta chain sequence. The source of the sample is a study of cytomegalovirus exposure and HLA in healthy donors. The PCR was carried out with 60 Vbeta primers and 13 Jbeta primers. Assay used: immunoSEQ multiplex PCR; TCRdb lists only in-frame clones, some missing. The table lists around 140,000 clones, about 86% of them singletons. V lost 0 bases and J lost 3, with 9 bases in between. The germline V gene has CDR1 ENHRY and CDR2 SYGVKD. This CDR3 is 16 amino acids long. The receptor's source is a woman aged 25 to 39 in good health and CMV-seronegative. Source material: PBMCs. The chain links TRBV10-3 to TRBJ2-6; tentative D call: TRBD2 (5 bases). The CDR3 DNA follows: TGTGCCATCAGTGAGTCGGCCGGGATTGGGGCCAACGTCCTGACTTTC. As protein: CAISESAGIGANVLTF.